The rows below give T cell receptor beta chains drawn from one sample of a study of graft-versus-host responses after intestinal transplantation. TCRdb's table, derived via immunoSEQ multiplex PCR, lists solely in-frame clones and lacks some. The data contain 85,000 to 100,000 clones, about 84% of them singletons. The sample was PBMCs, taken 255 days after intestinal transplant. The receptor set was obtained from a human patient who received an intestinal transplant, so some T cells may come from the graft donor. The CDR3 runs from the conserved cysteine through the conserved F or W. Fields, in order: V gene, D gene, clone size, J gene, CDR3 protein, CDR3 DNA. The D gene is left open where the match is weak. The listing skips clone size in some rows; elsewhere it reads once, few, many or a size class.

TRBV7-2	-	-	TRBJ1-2	CASSIKQGLYGYTF	TGTGCCAGCAGCATAAAGCAGGGATTATATGGCTACACCTTC
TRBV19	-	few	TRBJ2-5	CASRKGTFQETQYF	TGTGCCAGTAGAAAGGGGACGTTCCAAGAGACCCAGTACTTC
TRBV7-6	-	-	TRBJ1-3	CASSPQGSGNTIYF	TGTGCCAGCAGCCCACAGGGTTCTGGAAACACCATATATTTT
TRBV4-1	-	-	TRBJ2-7	CASSQEPAYEQYF	TGCGCCAGCAGCCAGGAACCAGCCTACGAGCAGTACTTC
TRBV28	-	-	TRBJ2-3	CASSFGGGADTQYF	TGTGCCAGCAGTTTCGGGGGAGGTGCAGATACGCAGTATTTT
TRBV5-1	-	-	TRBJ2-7	CASSPPSYEQYF	TGCGCCAGCTCTCCTCCATCCTACGAGCAGTACTTC
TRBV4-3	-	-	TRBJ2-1	CASSQDLGNPNYNEQFF	TGCGCCAGCAGCCAAGATCTGGGCAACCCGAACTACAATGAGCAGTTCTTC
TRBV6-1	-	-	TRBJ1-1	CASTPFGGSNAFF	TGTGCCAGCACCCCATTCGGAGGGAGCAACGCTTTCTTT
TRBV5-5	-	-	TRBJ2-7	CASSLTQGTYEQYF	TGTGCCAGCAGCTTAACACAGGGCACCTACGAGCAGTACTTC
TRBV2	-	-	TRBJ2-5	CASSDETQYF	TGTGCCAGCAGTGACGAGACCCAGTACTTC
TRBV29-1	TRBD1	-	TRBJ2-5	CSVKTGKETQYF	TGCAGCGTTAAGACAGGGAAAGAGACCCAGTACTTC
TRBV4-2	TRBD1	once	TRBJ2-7	CASSQVGQGVSYEQYF	TGTGCCAGCAGCCAAGTGGGACAGGGGGTCTCCTACGAGCAGTACTTC
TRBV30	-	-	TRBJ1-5	CAWSLTRVGPQHF	TGTGCCTGGAGCCTGACACGGGTCGGACCCCAGCATTTT
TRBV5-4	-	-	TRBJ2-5	CASSLARGGTQYF	TGTGCCAGCAGCTTGGCGAGGGGCGGGACCCAGTACTTC
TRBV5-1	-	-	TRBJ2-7	CASSLSLSYEQYF	TGCGCCAGCAGCTTGTCTCTCTCCTACGAGCAGTACTTC
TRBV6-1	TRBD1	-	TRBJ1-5	CASSDHRGPGNQPQHF	TGTGCCAGCAGTGATCACAGGGGGCCGGGCAATCAGCCCCAGCATTTT
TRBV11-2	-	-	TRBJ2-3	CASSSGWVELSTDTQYF	TGTGCCAGCAGCTCTGGATGGGTCGAATTAAGCACAGATACGCAGTATTTT
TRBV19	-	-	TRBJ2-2	CASSTYRATGELFF	TGTGCCAGTAGTACCTACAGGGCCACCGGGGAGCTGTTTTTT
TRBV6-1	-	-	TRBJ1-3	CASSEAHGIGMHF	TGTGCCAGCAGTGAAGCACATGGGATTGGGATGCATTTT
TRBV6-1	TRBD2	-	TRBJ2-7	CASSEDVSGGAGYEQYF	TGTGCCAGCAGTGAAGATGTTAGCGGGGGGGCGGGCTACGAGCAGTACTTC
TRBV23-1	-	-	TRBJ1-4	CARRRYIATNEKLFF	TGCGCCAGGAGACGGTACATCGCAACTAATGAAAAACTGTTTTTT
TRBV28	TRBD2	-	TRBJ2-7	CASSIVSGLAGAYEQYF	TGTGCCAGCAGTATAGTATCAGGACTAGCGGGAGCCTACGAGCAGTACTTC
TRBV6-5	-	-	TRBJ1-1	CASSAGNTEAFF	TGTGCCAGCAGTGCAGGCAACACTGAAGCTTTCTTT
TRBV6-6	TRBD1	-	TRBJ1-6	CASSLPGQFNSPLHF	TGTGCCAGCAGCCTTCCGGGACAGTTTAATTCACCCCTCCACTTT
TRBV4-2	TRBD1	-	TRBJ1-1	CASSQDGQGIAEAFF	TGTGCCAGCAGCCAAGACGGACAGGGGATCGCTGAAGCTTTCTTT
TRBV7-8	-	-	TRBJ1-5	CASSLGSSAGTQPQHF	TGTGCCAGCAGCTTGGGGTCCTCGGCAGGTACTCAGCCCCAGCATTTT
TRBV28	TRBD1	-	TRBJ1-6	CASSPREGAISPLHF	TGTGCCAGCAGCCCCCGGGAGGGGGCTATTTCACCCCTCCACTTT
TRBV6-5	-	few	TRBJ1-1	CASSYGSTEAFF	TGTGCCAGCAGTTACGGCAGCACTGAAGCTTTCTTT
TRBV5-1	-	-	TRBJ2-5	CASSLRTRTGEQYF	TGCGCCAGCAGCTTGAGGACGAGGACGGGGGAGCAGTACTTC
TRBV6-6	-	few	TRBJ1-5	CASKGGNQPQHF	TGTGCCAGTAAAGGGGGGAATCAGCCCCAGCATTTT
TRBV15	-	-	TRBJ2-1	CATRSLYNEQFF	TGTGCCACCCGGTCCTTATACAATGAGCAGTTCTTC
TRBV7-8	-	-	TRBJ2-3	CASSLSQRTDTQYF	TGTGCCAGCAGCTTATCGCAGCGCACAGATACGCAGTATTTT
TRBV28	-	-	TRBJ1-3	CASSYPASSGNTIYF	TGTGCCAGCAGTTACCCAGCGTCCTCTGGAAACACCATATATTTT
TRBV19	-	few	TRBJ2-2	CASSILGTSGELFF	TGTGCCAGTAGTATTCTAGGGACGAGCGGGGAGCTGTTTTTT
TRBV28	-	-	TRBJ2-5	CASGGGLETQYF	TGTGCCAGCGGGGGGGGGCTTGAGACCCAGTACTTC
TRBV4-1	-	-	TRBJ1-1	CASSQRAGSWLNTEAFF	TGCGCCAGCAGCCAGAGAGCCGGGTCATGGTTGAACACTGAAGCTTTCTTT
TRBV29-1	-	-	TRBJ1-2	CSVILDYGYTF	TGCAGCGTTATTCTAGACTATGGCTACACCTTC
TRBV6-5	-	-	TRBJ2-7	CASGLMEGVTYEQYF	TGTGCCAGCGGATTGATGGAGGGGGTTACCTACGAGCAGTACTTC
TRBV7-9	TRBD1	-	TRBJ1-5	CASSSGGIQPQHF	TGTGCCAGCAGCTCAGGGGGCATTCAGCCCCAGCATTTT
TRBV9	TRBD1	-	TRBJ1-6	CASSVGTGSNSPLHF	TGTGCCAGCAGCGTAGGGACAGGGTCCAATTCACCCCTCCACTTT
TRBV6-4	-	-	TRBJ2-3	CASSDGSGGDTQYF	TGTGCCAGCAGTGACGGGTCCGGTGGGGATACGCAGTATTTT
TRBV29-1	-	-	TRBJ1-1	CSVEPGPGTEAFF	TGCAGCGTTGAACCGGGTCCGGGAACTGAAGCTTTCTTT
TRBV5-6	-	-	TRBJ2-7	CASSLDLRGAYEQYF	TGTGCCAGCAGCTTGGACTTAAGGGGCGCCTACGAGCAGTACTTC
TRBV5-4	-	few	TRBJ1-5	CASSNMGQPQHF	TGTGCCAGCAGCAATATGGGTCAGCCCCAGCATTTT
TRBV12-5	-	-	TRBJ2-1	CASGLGDNSYNEQFF	TGTGCTAGTGGTTTAGGGGACAACTCCTACAATGAGCAGTTCTTC